The 25 T cell receptor beta chains given below trace back to one sample, sequenced in a study of blood T cell dynamics during melanoma immunotherapy. Generated by immunoSEQ multiplex PCR, the TCRdb table keeps only in-frame clones and is missing some. The data show about 16,000 clones, 85% to 95% seen once. Time point noted: week 3, after first cycle of checkpoint inhibitor. The sample consisted of effector memory CD8+ T cells from blood, taken from a patient treated with checkpoint blockade. The receptors stem from a human donor with melanoma.

This sequence joins TRBV25-1 and TRBJ2-2, with 10 bases matching TRBD2. CDR3 size: 16 residues. Losses at the gene ends were 4 bases for V and 0 bases for J; bases not matched to a gene: 2. CDR1 and CDR2 from the germline V gene are MGHDK and SYGVNS. The CDR3, as DNA: TGTGCCAGCAGTGTGACTAGCGGGCCGAACACCGGGGAGCTGTTTTTT. Translation: CASSVTSGPNTGELFF.

V gene TRBV5-1 combines with J gene TRBJ2-5; TRBD2 agrees at 10 bases. TRBJ2-7 matches the DNA end more closely, so the J call is doubtful. The CDR3 sequence is 15 residues long. The germline CDR1 and CDR2 sequences are SGHRS and YFSETQ. CDR3 sequence: CASSLRLAGTYEQYF. The CDR3 bases are TGCGCCAGCAGCTTAAGACTAGCGGGCACCTACGAGCAGTACTTC.

This rearrangement joins TRBV7-8 to TRBJ1-5; no clear D. This CDR3 spans 17 amino acids. The germline V gene encodes CDR1 SGHVS and CDR2 FQNEAQ. The V and J ends lost 1 base and 2 bases respectively, with 15 bases between them. The CDR3 loop is CASSLVGRGWGNQPQHF. The DNA of the CDR3 is TGTGCCAGCAGCTTAGTGGGGAGAGGGTGGGGCAATCAGCCCCAGCATTTT.

This sequence joins TRBV9 and TRBJ2-6, with 7 positions matching TRBD2. The V segment lost 0 bases and the J segment 0 bases; nucleotides outside the gene matches: 6. The CDR3 has 18 amino acids. Germline V CDR1 and CDR2: SGDLS, YYNGEE. The chain's CDR3 is CASSVGGGSPSGANVLTF. In nucleotides, the CDR3 is TGTGCCAGCAGCGTAGGTGGCGGGAGTCCCTCTGGGGCCAACGTCCTGACTTTC.

This clone was seen only once. The chain joins TRBV27 to TRBJ2-3, with D maybe TRBD2 (7 bases). CDR1 and CDR2 from the germline V gene are MNHEY and SMNVEV (reference sequence). The CDR3 contains 12 residues. V dropped 10 bases and J dropped 8 bases, with 16 bases sitting between them. CDR3: CATMGGAGTQYF. The CDR3 DNA reads TGTGCCACCATGGGGGGGGCTGGTACGCAGTATTTT.

The chain recombines TRBV7-5 with TRBJ1-3. TRBV7-5 is a documented pseudogene. CDR3 size: 15 residues. CDR3 nucleotides: TGTGCCAGACCCCAGTGGGGGGGCTGTGGAAACACCATATATTTT. Translated, it gives CARPQWGGCGNTIYF.

CDR3: CASSLVGGNYEQYF. As DNA, the CDR3 is TGTGCCAGCAGTTTGGTAGGCGGGAACTACGAGCAGTACTTC. The chain combines TRBV27 with TRBJ2-7; possibly TRBD2 for D (6 bases). Per germline, CDR1 MNHEY and CDR2 SMNVEV (reference sequence). CDR3 size: 14 residues. V lost 3 bases, J lost 3 bases, and 12 bases lay in between.

The count of this clone is one. V is TRBV10-2 and J is TRBJ2-1, with TRBD2 as a possible D gene (6 bases). V was shortened by 6 bases and J by 7 bases, with 10 bases between the two germline ends. The CDR3 covers 12 residues. CDR1 and CDR2 from the germline V gene are WSHSY and SAAADI. The CDR3 region has the DNA TGCGCCAGCAGGCGACTAGTAAATGAGCAGTTCTTC. The encoded protein is CASRRLVNEQFF.

This chain joins TRBV29-1 and TRBJ2-5; TRBD1 matches at 8 bases. The J call may be mistaken, given a closer DNA end match to TRBJ2-7. The CDR3 has 15 residues. Germline V gene sequence: CDR1 SQVTM, CDR2 ANQGSEA. CDR3 sequence reads: CSVGVEAGGGYEQYF. CDR3 DNA: TGCAGCGTTGGGGTGGAAGCAGGGGGCGGCTACGAGCAGTACTTC.

The V gene is TRBV19, the J gene TRBJ2-5, with D possibly matching TRBD2 (5 bases). V was cut by 2 bases and J by 5 bases, with 12 bases left in between. This CDR3 is built from 14 residues. Germline CDR1 reads LNHDA; CDR2 reads SQIVND (reference sequence). The DNA for the CDR3 is TGTGCCAGTAGTATATTGGGCCGCGGGGAGACCCAGTACTTC. It specifies CASSILGRGETQYF.

The chain links TRBV7-6 to TRBJ1-5; 9 nucleotides match TRBD1. Germline V lookup: CDR1 SGHVS, CDR2 FNYEAQ. This CDR3 is 18 amino acids long. J lost 2 bases, V lost 0 bases, and 8 bases had no gene match. CDR3 bases: TGTGCCAGCAGCTTAGCGGGACAGGGAGTGTGGGGCAATCAGCCCCAGCATTTT. Amino acids: CASSLAGQGVWGNQPQHF.

The chain employs TRBV7-9 and TRBJ1-5, with TRBD1 as a possible D gene (6 bases). Germline CDR1 is SEHNR and CDR2 is FQNEAQ (reference sequence). The V end was cut by 1 base, the J end by 5 bases, with 12 bases between. The length of the CDR3 is 15 residues. CDR3 residues: CASSLEDSRYQPQHF. The CDR3 nucleotides are TGTGCCAGCAGCTTAGAGGACAGCCGGTATCAGCCCCAGCATTTT.

The chain couples TRBV5-1 to TRBJ2-6, with a possible D match to TRBD1 (5 bases). Germline CDR1 is SGHRS and CDR2 is YFSETQ. V shed 5 bases and J shed 0 bases, with 9 bases lying between them. The CDR3 consists of 15 residues. CDR3 sequence reads: CASRIQGSGANVLTF. The CDR3 DNA is TGCGCCAGCAGAATCCAGGGCTCTGGGGCCAACGTCCTGACTTTC.

As to this clone: Sequence at one end of the junction differs from germline and may be a read error. J is TRBJ2-7 and V is TRBV5-5; possibly TRBD2 for D (6 bases). There are 14 residues in the CDR3. CDR1 and CDR2 from the germline V gene are SGHKS and YYEKEE (reference sequence). In DNA form, the CDR3 reads TGTGCCAGCACCGAACCCACGCGGGGCTACGGGCAGTACTTC. It translates to CASTEPTRGYGQYF.

The V and J genes are TRBV15 and TRBJ2-1, with 13 positions matching TRBD2. The junction had 7 bases not matched to a gene; V was cut back by 5 bases and J by 9 bases. The CDR3 has 15 residues. Germline loops: CDR1 LNHNV, CDR2 YYDKDF (reference sequence). CDR3 region: CATSSGTSGISEQFF. The CDR3 bases are TGTGCCACCAGCTCCGGGACTAGCGGGATCAGTGAGCAGTTCTTC.

The chain is built from TRBV4-2 and TRBJ2-1, with 10 bases matching TRBD2. The germline V gene encodes CDR1 LGHNA and CDR2 YNFKEQ. Germline trimming cut 4 bases from V and 2 bases from J; bases unmatched to any gene: 8. CDR3 length: 17 amino acids. The CDR3 coding sequence is TGTGCCAGCAGCCTCCTAGGACTAGCGGAGCCCTACAATGAGCAGTTCTTC. It yields the protein CASSLLGLAEPYNEQFF.

The rearrangement uses TRBV15 and TRBJ2-1, with 9 bases fitting TRBD2. With 3 bases clipped from V and 2 bases from J, the junction kept 8 bases outside the gene matches. Looked up from germline, CDR1 is LNHNV and CDR2 is YYDKDF (reference sequence). The CDR3 sequence is 17 residues long. The CDR3 DNA reads TGTGCCACCAGCAGCCTCCTTGGCGGGAGGGCCTACAATGAGCAGTTCTTC. It encodes CATSSLLGGRAYNEQFF. Full variable domain (remainder filled in from reference TRBV15 and TRBJ2-1): DAMVIQNPRYQVTQFGKPVTLSCSQTLNHNVMYWYQQKSSQAPKLLFHYYDKDFNNEADTPDNFQSRRPNTSFCFLDIRSPGLGDTAMYLCATSSLLGGRAYNEQFFGPGTRLTVL.

V is TRBV7-9 and J is TRBJ2-5, with D unresolved. The J call may be in error: the DNA end matches TRBJ2-7 better. The germline CDR1 and CDR2 sequences are SEHNR and FQNEAQ (reference sequence). CDR3 size: 15 residues. The CDR3 reads CASSLARSDSYEQYF. As DNA, the CDR3 is TGTGCCAGCAGCCTCGCCCGGTCGGACTCCTACGAGCAGTACTTC.

The chain has TRBV27 and TRBJ2-1, with TRBD2 identical over 13 bases. This CDR3 is 17 amino acids long. The V segment lost 4 bases and the J segment 2 bases; nucleotides outside the gene matches: 5. In germline, CDR1 is MNHEY, CDR2 SMNVEV (reference sequence). The CDR3 region is CASSSRTSGRTYNEQFF. DNA of the CDR3: TGTGCCAGCAGTTCTAGGACTAGCGGGAGAACCTACAATGAGCAGTTCTTC.

The rearrangement links TRBV5-4 to TRBJ2-5; 7 bases agree with TRBD1. CDR3 size: 14 residues. The germline CDR1 and CDR2 sequences are SGHNT and YYREEE (reference sequence). V shed 4 bases, J shed 5 bases, and the junction held 8 bases outside the gene matches. CDR3 sequence: CASSQDRLGETQYF. CDR3 DNA: TGTGCCAGCAGCCAGGACAGGTTGGGGGAGACCCAGTACTTC.

The chain is built from TRBV7-9 and TRBJ2-1, with D perhaps TRBD2 (6 bases). From germline, CDR1 is SEHNR and CDR2 FQNEAQ (reference sequence). The V gene lost 5 bases and the J gene lost 0 bases, with 11 bases spanning the gap. The CDR3 runs 15 residues. CDR3: CASSPSASSYNEQFF. The CDR3 nucleotides are TGTGCCAGCAGCCCTAGCGCTAGCTCCTACAATGAGCAGTTCTTC.

The CDR3 loop is CASSESGAEETQYF. The CDR3, as DNA: TGTGCCAGCAGTGAATCGGGGGCCGAAGAGACCCAGTACTTC. The chain links TRBV2 to TRBJ2-5; D is possibly TRBD1 or TRBD2 (6 bases each). The CDR3 runs to 14 residues. CDR1 SNHLY and CDR2 FYNNEI come from the germline V gene. The V end was cut by 2 bases, the J end by 3 bases, with 10 bases between.

The V call is TRBV4-1, the J call TRBJ2-3; the D is unclear. The V gene's germline CDR1 is MGHRA and CDR2 YSYEKL. Trimming shortened V by 0 bases and J by 1 base, and 14 bases separated the two germline ends. The length of the CDR3 is 17 residues. CDR3 nucleotide sequence: TGCGCCAGCAGCCAAGAGCCCGCGGCCCTCCGCACAGATACGCAGTATTTT. Encoded protein: CASSQEPAALRTDTQYF.

The gene calls are TRBV27 and TRBJ1-2; tentative D call: TRBD1 (5 bases). The CDR3 spans 13 residues. With 5 bases removed from V and 6 bases from J, the gap between germline ends came to 13 bases. CDR1 is MNHEY and CDR2 is SMNVEV in the germline V gene (reference sequence). CDR3 DNA: TGTGCCAGCAGTGAGACAGCCTTCCATGGCTACACCTTC. This gives the protein CASSETAFHGYTF.

The CDR3 DNA reads as TGTGCCAGCAACAACCCGGGGGTGGGTCGCACAGATACGCAGTATTTT. The encoded protein is CASNNPGVGRTDTQYF. This sequence joins TRBV7-9 and TRBJ2-3; D might be TRBD2 (6 bases). CDR3 length equals 16 residues. V was shortened by 7 bases and J by 1 base, with 18 bases between the two germline ends. Germline CDR1 reads SEHNR; CDR2 reads FQNEAQ (reference sequence). Filled out from reference TRBV7-9 and TRBJ2-3, the complete variable domain reads DTGVSQNPRHKITKRGQNVTFRCDPISEHNRLYWYRQTLGQGPEFLTYFQNEAQLEKSRLLSDRFSAERPKGSFSTLEIQRTEQGDSAMYLCASNNPGVGRTDTQYFGPGTRLTVL.